A single sample gave rise to the 9 T cell receptor beta chains below, sequenced in a study of regulatory T cells in long-lasting Graves disease. Sample time point: persistent/refractory GD, antithyroid drugs over 5 years with positive TRAb. After RNA was extracted from PBMCs, the TCR library was made from it. Building the TCR beta libraries relied on iRepertoire HTBI primers, and CDR3 regions underwent Arm-PCR. MiXCR, run by TCRdb on the multiplex PCR reads, gives a single entry per CDR3 protein. This table holds fewer than 400,000 distinct CDR3 sequences, around a fifth found once. This material consisted of peripheral blood mononuclear cells (PBMCs), taken when the disease was refractory, from a patient treated with antithyroid drugs. The receptors come from a female donor with Graves disease.

This clonotype appeared many times. The chain links TRBV2 to TRBJ1-4; TRBD1 is a possible D gene (5 bases). The CDR3 sequence is 13 residues long. Between the trimmed V and J ends, which lost 6 bases and 7 bases, there was a span of 12 bases. Germline assignment: CDR1 SNHLY and CDR2 FYNNEI. CDR3: CASRGPLGEKLFF. For the CDR3, the DNA is TGTGCCAGCAGGGGACCCCTAGGTGAAAAACTGTTTTTT.

The chain is built from TRBV18 and TRBJ1-1; no clear D. The CDR3 spans 15 residues. The V gene's germline CDR1 is KGHSH and CDR2 LQKENI. The V end was cut by 7 bases, the J end by 4 bases, with 19 bases between. The CDR3 protein is CASYSQVGGSTEAFF. The CDR3 bases are TGTGCCAGCTATTCCCAAGTGGGAGGAAGCACTGAAGCTTTCTTT.

The chain recombines TRBV11-2 with TRBJ2-3; D gene unclear. There are 12 residues in the CDR3. Looked up from germline, CDR1 is SGHAT and CDR2 is FQNNGV. The V and J ends lost 3 bases and 3 bases respectively, with 4 bases between them. The CDR3 DNA sequence: TGTGCCAGCAGCTTTGAGACAGATACGCAGTATTTT. As protein: CASSFETDTQYF.

The table lists this clonotype with a few counts. The gene calls are TRBV30 and TRBJ1-5; D might be TRBD1 (6 bases). The germline CDR1 and CDR2 sequences are GTSNPN and SVGIG (reference sequence). Trimming cost V 3 bases and J 0 bases, with 18 bases left between them. The CDR3 runs 17 residues. The CDR3 loop reads CAWRGGWTENSNQPQHF. CDR3 DNA: TGTGCCTGGAGGGGCGGATGGACAGAAAATAGCAATCAGCCCCAGCATTTT.

As concerns this clonotype: One junction end disagrees with the germline gene, perhaps due to a read error. This rearrangement joins TRBV9 to TRBJ1-1; the match to TRBD1 covers 11 bases. Germline CDR1 SGDLS, CDR2 YYNGEE. This CDR3 comprises 16 residues. In DNA form, the CDR3 reads TGTGCCGGCAGCGGGACTGGGACAGGGGGATCGACTGAAGCTTTCTTT. Encoded protein: CAGSGTGTGGSTEAFF.

The sample holds many counts of this clonotype. The J gene is TRBJ1-4, the V gene TRBV5-1; D gene unclear. This CDR3 spans 14 amino acids. V shed 4 bases and J shed 8 bases, with 15 bases lying between them. From germline, CDR1 is SGHRS and CDR2 YFSETQ. DNA of the CDR3: TGCGCCAGCAGCGTTGGACTGGGAGAGGAAAAACTGTTTTTT. This codes for CASSVGLGEEKLFF.

As concerns this clonotype: This may be a read error, as it is one base from a much larger clone. This CDR3 is missing its conserved last phenylalanine or tryptophan, likely due to a read error. The rearrangement uses TRBV28 and TRBJ2-7; D could derive from TRBD1 or TRBD2 (5 bases each). Germline assignment: CDR1 MDHEN and CDR2 SYDVKM. The CDR3 is 11 residues long. V was cut by 3 bases and J by 8 bases, with 8 bases left in between. The DNA for the CDR3 is TGTGCCAGCAGTTTTGGGGGAAAGCAGTACCTC. Translating gives CASSFGGKQYL.

This clonotype was counted at least ten times. This chain joins TRBV7-2 and TRBJ1-2; 8 nucleotides align to TRBD1. V lost 5 bases to trimming and J lost 3 bases; unmatched junction nucleotides: 5. This CDR3 spans 14 amino acids. Germline V gives CDR1 SGHTA, CDR2 FQGNSA. The CDR3 DNA reads TGTGCCAGCAGCGCCCGACAGGGGTACTATGGCTACACCTTC. Its translation is CASSARQGYYGYTF.

The chain combines TRBV6-9 with TRBJ2-2; D may be TRBD2 (6 bases). The CDR3 is 16 amino acids. The V gene's germline CDR1 is MNHGY and CDR2 SVAAGI. Trimming took off 3 bases at V and 2 bases at J, with 13 bases between the two ends. The DNA of the CDR3 is TGTGCCAGCAGTTACTCCGGGGGATCCAACACCGGGGAGCTGTTTTTT. This translates into CASSYSGGSNTGELFF.